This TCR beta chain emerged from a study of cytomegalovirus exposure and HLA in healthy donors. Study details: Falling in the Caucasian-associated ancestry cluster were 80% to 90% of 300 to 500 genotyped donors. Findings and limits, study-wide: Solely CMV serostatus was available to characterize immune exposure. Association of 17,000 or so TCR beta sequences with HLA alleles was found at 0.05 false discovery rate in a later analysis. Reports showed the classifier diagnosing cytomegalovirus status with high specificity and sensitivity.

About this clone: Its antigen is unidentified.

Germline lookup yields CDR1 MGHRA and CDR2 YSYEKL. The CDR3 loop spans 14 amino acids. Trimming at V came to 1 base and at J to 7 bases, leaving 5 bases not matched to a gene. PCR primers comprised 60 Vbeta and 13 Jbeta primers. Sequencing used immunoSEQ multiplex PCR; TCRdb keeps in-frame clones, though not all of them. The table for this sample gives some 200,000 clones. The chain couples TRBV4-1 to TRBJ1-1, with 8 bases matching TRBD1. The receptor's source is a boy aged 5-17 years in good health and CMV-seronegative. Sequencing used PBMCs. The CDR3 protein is CASSQGTGIGEAFF. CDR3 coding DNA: TGCGCCAGCAGCCAAGGGACAGGGATCGGTGAAGCTTTCTTT.